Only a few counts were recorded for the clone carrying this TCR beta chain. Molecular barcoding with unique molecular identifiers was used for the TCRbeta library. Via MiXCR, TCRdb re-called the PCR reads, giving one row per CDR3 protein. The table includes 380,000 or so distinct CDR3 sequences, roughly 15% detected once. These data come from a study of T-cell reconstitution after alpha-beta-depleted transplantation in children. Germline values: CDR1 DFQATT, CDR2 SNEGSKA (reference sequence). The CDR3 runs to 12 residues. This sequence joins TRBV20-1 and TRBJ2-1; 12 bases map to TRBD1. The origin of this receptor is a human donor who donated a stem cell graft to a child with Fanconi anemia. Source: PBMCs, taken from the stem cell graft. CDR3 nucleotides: TGCAGCCCGGGACAGGGGGCTGATGAGCAGTTCTTC. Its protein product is CSPGQGADEQFF.